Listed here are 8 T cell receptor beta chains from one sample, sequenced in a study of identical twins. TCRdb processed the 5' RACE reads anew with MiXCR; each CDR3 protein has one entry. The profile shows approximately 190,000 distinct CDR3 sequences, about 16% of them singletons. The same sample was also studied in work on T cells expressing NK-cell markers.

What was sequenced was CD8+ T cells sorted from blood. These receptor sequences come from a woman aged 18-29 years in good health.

CDR3 amino acids: CAISESESGFSGANVLTF. CDR3 DNA sequence: TGTGCCATCAGTGAGTCTGAGTCTGGGTTTTCTGGGGCCAACGTCCTGACTTTC. The chain recombines TRBV10-3 with TRBJ2-6; D is unresolved. Looked up from germline, CDR1 is ENHRY and CDR2 is SYGVKD. The CDR3 sequence is 18 residues long. Trimming cost V 0 bases and J 1 base, with 13 bases left between them.

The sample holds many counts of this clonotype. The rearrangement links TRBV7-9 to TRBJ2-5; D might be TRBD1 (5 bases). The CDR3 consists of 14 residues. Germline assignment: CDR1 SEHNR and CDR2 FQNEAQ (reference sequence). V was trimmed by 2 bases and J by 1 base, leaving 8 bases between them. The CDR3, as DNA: TGTGCCAGCAGCTTACTGACAGTCCAAGAGACCCAGTACTTC. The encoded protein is CASSLLTVQETQYF.

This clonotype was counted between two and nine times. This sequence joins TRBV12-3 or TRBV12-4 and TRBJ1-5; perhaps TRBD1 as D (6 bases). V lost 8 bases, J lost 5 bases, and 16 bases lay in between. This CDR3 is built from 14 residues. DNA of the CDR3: TGTGCCAGCGCCAAAGGGGGGACCTATCAGCCCCAGCATTTT. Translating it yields CASAKGGTYQPQHF.

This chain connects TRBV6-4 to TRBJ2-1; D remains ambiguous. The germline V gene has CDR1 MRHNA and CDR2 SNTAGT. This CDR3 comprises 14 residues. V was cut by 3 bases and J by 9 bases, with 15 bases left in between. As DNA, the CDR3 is TGTGCCAGCAGTGAACGCGTCCCCTCATCTGAGCAGTTCTTC. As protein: CASSERVPSSEQFF.

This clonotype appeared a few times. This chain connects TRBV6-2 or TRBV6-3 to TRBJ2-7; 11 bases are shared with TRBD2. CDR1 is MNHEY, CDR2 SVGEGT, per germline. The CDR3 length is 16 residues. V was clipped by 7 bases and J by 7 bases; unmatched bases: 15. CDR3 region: CASKDRLLAGDSEQYF. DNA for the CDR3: TGTGCCAGCAAAGACCGACTACTAGCGGGAGATAGTGAGCAGTACTTC.

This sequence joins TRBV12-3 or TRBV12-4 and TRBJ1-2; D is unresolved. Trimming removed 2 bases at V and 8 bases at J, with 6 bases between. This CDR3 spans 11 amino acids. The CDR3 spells CASSLNEGYTF. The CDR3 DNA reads TGTGCCAGCAGTTTAAACGAAGGCTACACCTTC.

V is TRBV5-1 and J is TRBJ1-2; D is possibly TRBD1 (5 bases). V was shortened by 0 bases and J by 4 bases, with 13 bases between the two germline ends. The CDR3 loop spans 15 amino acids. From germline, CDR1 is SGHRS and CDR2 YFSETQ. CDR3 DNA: TGCGCCAGCAGCTTGGCAGCAGGGCGGACCTATGGCTACACCTTC. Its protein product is CASSLAAGRTYGYTF.

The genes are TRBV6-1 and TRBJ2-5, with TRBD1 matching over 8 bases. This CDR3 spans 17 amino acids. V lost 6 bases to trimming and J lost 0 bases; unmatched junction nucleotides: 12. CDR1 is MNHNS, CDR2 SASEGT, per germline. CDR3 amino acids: CASRTARDRLYQETQYF. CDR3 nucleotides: TGTGCCAGCAGGACTGCCAGGGACAGGTTGTACCAAGAGACCCAGTACTTC.